Below are 17 T cell receptor beta chains sequenced from a single sample in a study of patients and donors after allogeneic stem cell transplantation. Each CDR3 protein gets one entry after TCRdb re-called the RT-PCR reads with MiXCR. Altogether a few hundred thousand distinct CDR3 sequences are present, 38% being singletons, with the ten largest covering about 9.9%. The sample comprised blood, either unsorted or a sorted T cell fraction (not recorded which). These receptor sequences come from a human donor who was either an allogeneic HSCT recipient or a stem cell or donor lymphocyte infusion donor (not recorded which). It is not recorded whose cells these are; they may come from a transplant donor.

This clonotype was observed a few times. The V call is TRBV20-1, the J call TRBJ2-7; D uncertain. This CDR3 region has 12 residues. CDR1 is DFQATT, CDR2 SNEGSKA, per germline (reference sequence). Trimming shortened V by 1 base and J by 1 base, and 5 bases separated the two germline ends. For the CDR3, the DNA is TGCAGTGCTAGAGCATTTTCCTACGAGCAGTACTTC. Its protein product is CSARAFSYEQYF.

This clonotype was recorded a few times. This rearrangement joins TRBV6-6 to TRBJ2-3; D gene uncertain. This CDR3 spans 13 amino acids. Germline loops: CDR1 MNHNY, CDR2 SVGAGI (reference sequence). V lost 7 bases to trimming and J lost 6 bases, with 14 bases between them. Here the CDR3 DNA reads TGTGCCAGCACCCGTAAATTGGGTGATACGCAGTATTTT. Translating it yields CASTRKLGDTQYF.

V gene TRBV12-3 or TRBV12-4 combines with J gene TRBJ1-2; unclear D gene. V was shortened by 6 bases and J by 5 bases, with 13 bases between the two germline ends. The CDR3 has 13 residues. CDR3 DNA sequence: TGTGCCAGCAGGAGGACGTCTTCTTATGGCTACACCTTC. It translates to CASRRTSSYGYTF.

The chain uses TRBV12-3 or TRBV12-4 and TRBJ2-1; D call uncertain. The CDR3 covers 14 residues. V lost 3 bases, J lost 5 bases, and 11 bases lay in between. CDR3 coding DNA: TGTGCCAGCAGTTTTAATCCCGAGGACAATGAGCAGTTCTTC. This gives the protein CASSFNPEDNEQFF.

The V call is TRBV28, the J call TRBJ2-7; TRBD1 or TRBD2 may be the D gene (6 bases each). With 4 bases removed from V and 0 bases from J, the gap between germline ends came to 16 bases. Germline CDR1 reads MDHEN; CDR2 reads SYDVKM. The CDR3 consists of 16 residues. The CDR3 here is CASSSLGGPSSYEQYF. DNA of the CDR3: TGTGCCAGCAGTTCCTTAGGGGGGCCAAGCTCCTACGAGCAGTACTTC.

At least ten counts were recorded for this clonotype. The V call is TRBV11-2, the J call TRBJ1-1, with 9 bases matching TRBD1. The CDR3 loop spans 15 amino acids. Germline V lookup: CDR1 SGHAT, CDR2 FQNNGV. Germline trimming cut 4 bases from V and 0 bases from J; bases unmatched to any gene: 3. The CDR3 coding sequence is TGTGCCAGCAGCTCCCACAGGGGGCTGAACACTGAAGCTTTCTTT. This translates into CASSSHRGLNTEAFF.

Here the CDR3 reads CASSWTLSGNTIYF. The CDR3 nucleotides read TGTGCCAGCAGTTGGACCCTCTCTGGAAACACCATATATTTT. V usage is TRBV6-5 and J usage is TRBJ1-3; D gene unclear. The V gene lost 4 bases and the J gene lost 0 bases, with 7 bases spanning the gap. Germline lookup yields CDR1 MNHEY and CDR2 SVGAGI. The CDR3 loop spans 14 amino acids.

The chain has TRBV20-1 and TRBJ1-3; no reliable D call. Germline CDR1 is DFQATT and CDR2 is SNEGSKA (reference sequence). CDR3 length: 14 amino acids. Deletions cut 3 bases from V and 0 bases from J, with 9 bases between. This chain's CDR3 is CSARRYNSGNTIYF. The CDR3 DNA sequence: TGCAGTGCTAGGCGGTACAACTCTGGAAACACCATATATTTT.

The chain employs TRBV28 and TRBJ1-5, with D tentatively TRBD1 (6 bases). CDR1 is MDHEN and CDR2 is SYDVKM in the germline V gene. Between the trimmed V and J ends, which lost 2 bases and 3 bases, there was a span of 11 bases. CDR3 length: 15 residues. CDR3 sequence: CASSLRQANNQPQHF. DNA of the CDR3: TGTGCCAGCAGTTTAAGACAGGCGAACAATCAGCCCCAGCATTTT.

This clonotype was found once. The genes are TRBV29-1 and TRBJ2-7; 8 bases are shared with TRBD1. The germline CDR1 and CDR2 sequences are SQVTM and ANQGSEA. Germline trimming cut 7 bases from V and 4 bases from J; bases unmatched to any gene: 12. This CDR3 has 14 amino acids. The CDR3 region has the DNA TGCAGCGCTGGTAGCGGACAGGGAATATACGAGCAGTACTTC. Translating gives CSAGSGQGIYEQYF.

The V and J genes are TRBV7-9 and TRBJ1-2; 7 bases map to TRBD1. This CDR3 region has 12 residues. Losses at the gene ends were 7 bases for V and 6 bases for J; bases not matched to a gene: 5. Per the germline V gene, CDR1 is SEHNR and CDR2 is FQNEAQ (reference sequence). The CDR3 spells CASTLTGNGYTF. In DNA form, the CDR3 reads TGTGCCAGCACCCTGACAGGGAATGGCTACACCTTC.

The DNA for the CDR3 is TGTGCCAGCAGCCCACAGGGACGGTCTAATGAAAAACTGTTTTTT. Its protein product is CASSPQGRSNEKLFF. The chain has TRBV7-9 and TRBJ1-4, with D tentatively TRBD1 (6 bases). Germline V lookup: CDR1 SEHNR, CDR2 FQNEAQ (reference sequence). The CDR3 sequence is 15 residues long. The ends were cut back, 5 bases at V and 3 bases at J, with 13 bases in the middle. Based on the CDR3 plus reference TRBV7-9 and TRBJ1-4, the full variable domain is DTGVSQNPRHKITKRGQNVTFRCDPISEHNRLYWYRQTLGQGPEFLTYFQNEAQLEKSRLLSDRFSAERPKGSFSTLEIQRTEQGDSAMYLCASSPQGRSNEKLFFGSGTQLSVL.

The chain links TRBV20-1 to TRBJ1-1; TRBD1 might be the D (5 bases). The CDR3 has 13 residues. Trimming took off 6 bases at V and 0 bases at J, with 11 bases between the two ends. The V gene's germline CDR1 is DFQATT and CDR2 SNEGSKA (reference sequence). CDR3 amino acids: CSATGPVNTEAFF. The CDR3 coding sequence is TGCAGTGCCACGGGGCCCGTGAACACTGAAGCTTTCTTT.

The genes are TRBV18 and TRBJ1-2; 7 nucleotides line up with TRBD1. The length of the CDR3 is 13 residues. Germline lookup yields CDR1 KGHSH and CDR2 LQKENI. V shed 6 bases and J 8 bases; nucleotides not matched to a gene: 9. The CDR3 DNA reads TGTGCCAGCTCTCCCGTGAGGGGGCACGGCTACACCTTC. Its protein product is CASSPVRGHGYTF. Full variable domain (rest looked up from reference TRBV18 and TRBJ1-2): NAGVMQNPRHLVRRRGQEARLRCSPMKGHSHVYWYRQLPEEGLKFMVYLQKENIIDESGMPKERFSAEFPKEGPSILRIQQVVRGDSAAYFCASSPVRGHGYTFGSGTRLTVV.

This CDR3 reads CASSQVRTFLQFF. CDR3 sequence (DNA): TGCGCCAGCAGCCAAGTGCGCACCTTTTTGCAGTTCTTC. The rearrangement uses TRBV4-3 and TRBJ2-1; D gene unclear. The CDR3 sequence is 13 residues long. The ends were cut back, 1 base at V and 12 bases at J, with 13 bases in the middle. Germline V CDR1 and CDR2: LGHNA, YSLEER.

This clonotype was counted a few times. The chain employs TRBV6-2 or TRBV6-3 and TRBJ1-2; D unresolved. V was shortened by 4 bases and J by 7 bases, with 10 bases between the two germline ends. The CDR3 length is 12 residues. CDR1 and CDR2 (germline): MNHEY, SVGEGT. CDR3 sequence: CASSSTILGYTF. For the CDR3, the DNA is TGTGCCAGCAGTTCAACGATACTTGGCTACACCTTC.

CDR3 nucleotides: TGCAGTGCTACGGGACTAGCGGGGGGAAACACAGATACGCAGTATTTT. This gives the protein CSATGLAGGNTDTQYF. The chain joins TRBV20-1 to TRBJ2-3; 15 bases agree with TRBD2. The CDR3 loop spans 16 amino acids. Germline V lookup: CDR1 DFQATT, CDR2 SNEGSKA (reference sequence). V shed 4 bases, J shed 2 bases, and the junction held 4 bases outside the gene matches.